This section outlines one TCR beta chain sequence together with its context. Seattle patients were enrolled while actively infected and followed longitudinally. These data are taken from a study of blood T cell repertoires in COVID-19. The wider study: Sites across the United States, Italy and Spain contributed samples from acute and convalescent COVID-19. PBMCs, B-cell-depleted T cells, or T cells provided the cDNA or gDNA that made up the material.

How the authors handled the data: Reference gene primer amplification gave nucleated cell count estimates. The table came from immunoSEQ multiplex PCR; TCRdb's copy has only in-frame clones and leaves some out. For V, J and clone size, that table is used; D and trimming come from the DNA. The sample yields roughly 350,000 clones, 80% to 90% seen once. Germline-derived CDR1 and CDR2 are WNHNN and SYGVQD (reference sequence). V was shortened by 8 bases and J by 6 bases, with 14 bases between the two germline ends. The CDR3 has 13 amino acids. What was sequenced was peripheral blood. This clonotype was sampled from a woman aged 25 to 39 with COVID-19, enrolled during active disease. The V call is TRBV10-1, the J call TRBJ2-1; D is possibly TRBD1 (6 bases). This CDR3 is CASLGQFGNEQFF. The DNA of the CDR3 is TGCGCCAGCCTTGGACAGTTCGGCAATGAGCAGTTCTTC.